This TCR beta chain was recovered during a study of early T cells in non-severe SARS-CoV-2 infection. Whole-study results and caveats: Private and CD4 specificities were missed by VDJdb matching, which favored anti-spike CD8 responses.

As part of library construction, unique molecular identifiers were attached to individual cDNA molecules. In TCRdb, the 5' RACE reads were re-called with MiXCR into one record per CDR3 protein. The sample has roughly 120,000 distinct CDR3 sequences; over 9.5% are singletons. This clonotype was recorded a few times. As yet, its antigen is unknown. The germline gives CDR1 SGHRS, CDR2 YFSETQ. Trimming stripped 1 base from V and 3 bases from J, with 9 bases between. The CDR3 is 14 residues long. The sample in question was whole blood, obtained at baseline. The source is an adult who was a healthcare worker with PCR-confirmed SARS-CoV-2 infection or an uninfected control (not recorded which). The V gene is TRBV5-1, the J gene TRBJ2-3; D not resolved. CDR3 in DNA: TGCGCCAGCAGCTTGCTTGGCTTTACAGATACGCAGTATTTT. This translates into CASSLLGFTDTQYF.